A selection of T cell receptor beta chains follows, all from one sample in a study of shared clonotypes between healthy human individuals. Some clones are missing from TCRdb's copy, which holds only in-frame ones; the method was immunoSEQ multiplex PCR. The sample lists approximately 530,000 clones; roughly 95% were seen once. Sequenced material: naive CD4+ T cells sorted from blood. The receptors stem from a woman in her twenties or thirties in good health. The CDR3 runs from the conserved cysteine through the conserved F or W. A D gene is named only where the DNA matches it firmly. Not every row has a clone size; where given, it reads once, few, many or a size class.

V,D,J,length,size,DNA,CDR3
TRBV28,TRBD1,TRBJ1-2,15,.,TGTGCCAGTCGAAGGGTGACAGGGCCTAACTATGGCTACACCTTC,CASRRVTGPNYGYTF
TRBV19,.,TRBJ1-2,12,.,TGTGCCAGTAGTATAGGAGACTATGGCTACACCTTC,CASSIGDYGYTF
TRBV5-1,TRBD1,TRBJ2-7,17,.,TGCGCCAGCAGCTTGGGCCGGTGGACAGGGGAAGCCTACGAGCAGTACTTC,CASSLGRWTGEAYEQYF
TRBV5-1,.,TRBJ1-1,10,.,TGCGCCAAGGCCGGGCTTGAAGCTTTCTTT,CAKAGLEAFF
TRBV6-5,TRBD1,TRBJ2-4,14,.,TGTGCCAGCGGAAAACAGGGGGCGAGGAACATTCAGTACTTC,CASGKQGARNIQYF
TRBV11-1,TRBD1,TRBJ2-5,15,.,TGTGCCAGCAGCTTAATGACAGGGCCCCAAGAGACCCAGTACTTC,CASSLMTGPQETQYF
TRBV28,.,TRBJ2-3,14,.,TGTGCCAGCAGTTTACCAGGGAGCCAAGATACGCAGTATTTT,CASSLPGSQDTQYF
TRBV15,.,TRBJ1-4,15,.,TGTGCCACCAGCAGAGATGACAGGAGTAATGAAAAACTGTTTTTT,CATSRDDRSNEKLFF
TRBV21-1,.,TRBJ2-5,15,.,TGTGCCAGCAGCAAAGGTCTGGGGCGGGGAGAGACCCAGTACTTC,CASSKGLGRGETQYF
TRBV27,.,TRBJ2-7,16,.,TGTGCCAGCCGAGACGTTGGGGGGGCTTACTCCTACGAGCAGTACTTC,CASRDVGGAYSYEQYF
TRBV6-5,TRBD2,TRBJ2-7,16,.,TGTGCCAGCAGTTACTCGAGGCTAGCGGGGGCCTACGAGCAGTACTTC,CASSYSRLAGAYEQYF
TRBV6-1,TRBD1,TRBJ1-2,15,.,TGTGCCAGCAGTGACCCAGGACAGGGGGGAAGTGGCTACACCTTC,CASSDPGQGGSGYTF
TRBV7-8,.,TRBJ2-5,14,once,TGTGCCAGCAGCTTCCTGGACTACCAAGAGACCCAGTACTTC,CASSFLDYQETQYF
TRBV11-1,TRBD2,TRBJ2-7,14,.,TGTGCCAGCGGCCAAGCGGGAAAAATCTACGAGCAGTACTTC,CASGQAGKIYEQYF
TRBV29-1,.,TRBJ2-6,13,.,TGCAGCGTTGTCAACTCTGGGGCCAACGTCCTGACTTTC,CSVVNSGANVLTF
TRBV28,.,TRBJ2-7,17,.,TGTGCCAGCAGCCTAATTGGGGGTCTGGCCTCGGGACACGAGCAGTACTTC,CASSLIGGLASGHEQYF
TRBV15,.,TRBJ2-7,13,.,TGTGCCACCAGCAGAGATAGATCGTACGAGCAGTACTTC,CATSRDRSYEQYF
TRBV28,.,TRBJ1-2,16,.,TGTGCCAGCAGTTTATCCCCCCCCACAGTTAACTATGGCTACACCTTC,CASSLSPPTVNYGYTF
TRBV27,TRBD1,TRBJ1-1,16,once,TGTGCCAGCAGTTTACGGAGACAGGGGATGAACACTGAAGCTTTCTTT,CASSLRRQGMNTEAFF
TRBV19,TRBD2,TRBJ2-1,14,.,TGTGCCAGTACTGTTCGGGAGGGCCCCTATGAGCAGTTCTTC,CASTVREGPYEQFF
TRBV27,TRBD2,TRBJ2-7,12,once,TGTGCCAGCGGGGAGGGCCCCTACGAGCAGTACTTC,CASGEGPYEQYF
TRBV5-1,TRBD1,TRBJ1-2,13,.,TGCGCCAGCAGCCAAGGGACAGTCTATGGCTACACCTTC,CASSQGTVYGYTF
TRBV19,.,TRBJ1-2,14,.,TGTGCCAGTAGCAAGGGCGTGCAGGCCTATGGCTACACCTTC,CASSKGVQAYGYTF
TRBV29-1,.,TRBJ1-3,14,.,TGCAGCGTGGGGGCAGCCGCCTCTGGAAACACCATATATTTT,CSVGAAASGNTIYF
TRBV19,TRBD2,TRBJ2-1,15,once,TGTGCCAGTAGTACACCGGGACTAAGTCACCATGAGCAGTTCTTC,CASSTPGLSHHEQFF
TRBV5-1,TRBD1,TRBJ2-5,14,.,TGCGCCAGCAGTCGGACAGGGACTCAAGAGACCCAGTACTTC,CASSRTGTQETQYF
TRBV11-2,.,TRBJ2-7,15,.,TGTGCCAGCAGCCATCCGACAGGGAGGAATTACGAGCAGTACTTC,CASSHPTGRNYEQYF
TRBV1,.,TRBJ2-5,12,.,TGCACCAGCAGCCCTCCCGAAGAGACCCAGTACTTC,CTSSPPEETQYF